This TCR beta chain was identified during a study of cytomegalovirus exposure and HLA in healthy donors. The V end was cut by 3 bases, the J end by 4 bases, with 4 bases between. In germline, CDR1 is SGHVS, CDR2 FQNEAQ. This CDR3 region has 12 residues. In the PCR, 60 Vbeta and 13 Jbeta primers were used. Data came from immunoSEQ multiplex PCR; TCRdb stores just in-frame clones and leaves some out. This sample has roughly 220,000 clones, with 80% to 85% found just once. The TCR sequence derives from a woman aged 40 to 55 in good health and CMV-seronegative. Sequencing was done on a sample of PBMCs. This chain uses TRBV7-8 with TRBJ2-1; D is unresolved. The CDR3 protein is CASSFMYNEQFF. As DNA, the CDR3 is TGTGCCAGCAGCTTCATGTACAATGAGCAGTTCTTC.